The entry that follows covers one TCR beta chain sequence. These data originate in a study of blood T cell repertoires in COVID-19. Study at large: Researchers got acute and convalescent COVID-19 samples from the United States, Italy and Spain. The analysed material was cDNA or gDNA that came from T cells, B-cell-depleted T cells, or PBMCs.

This CDR3 has 13 residues. After removal of 6 bases from V and 11 bases from J, the junction contained 8 bases not matched to a gene. Per germline, CDR1 LNHDA and CDR2 SQIVND (reference sequence). Original processing notes: Using reference gene primer amplification, nucleated cell counts were estimated. The data were produced by immunoSEQ multiplex PCR, yet TCRdb's version contains in-frame clones alone and is incomplete. V, J and clone size are those of that table, while D and trimming were read from the DNA. The sample carries 250,000 or so clones, nearly 90% recorded once. This TCR was recovered from a man younger than 35 with active or convalescent COVID-19. This rearrangement joins TRBV19 to TRBJ1-4, with 8 bases fitting TRBD1. The sample consisted of peripheral blood. The CDR3 DNA follows: TGTGCCAGTAGCCCTAGACAGGGGATGAAACTGTTTTTT. This encodes CASSPRQGMKLFF. The full variable domain, its missing parts supplied by reference TRBV19 and TRBJ1-4, is DGGITQSPKYLFRKEGQNVTLSCEQNLNHDAMYWYRQDPGQGLRLIYYSQIVNDFQKGDIAEGYSVSREKKESFPLTVTSAQKNPTAFYLCASSPRQGMKLFFGSGTQLSVL.